This T cell receptor (beta chain) was retrieved from a study of T cell responses to AZD1222 COVID-19 vaccine. The data were produced by immunoSEQ multiplex PCR, yet TCRdb's version contains in-frame clones alone and is incomplete. Of more than 100,000 clones listed, over 90% are singletons. The CDR3 contains 16 residues. Trimming shortened V by 5 bases and J by 8 bases, and 21 bases separated the two germline ends. The germline V gene has CDR1 SGHNT and CDR2 YENEEA. Regarding this clone: Antigen specificity is unknown.

Findings and caveats of the study: Repertoire samples came only from after the peak T cell response.

This clonotype was obtained from an adult in good health. Sequences were derived from peripheral blood, sampled on day 0 of AZD1222 vaccination. This chain joins TRBV11-3 and TRBJ1-4; no definite D call. The CDR3 nucleotides read TGTGCCAGCAGCCAGTTTACTAGGAGGCCTGGGGAAAAACTGTTTTTT. Protein product: CASSQFTRRPGEKLFF.